Each of the 25 T cell receptor beta chains below was sequenced from the same sample in a study of cytomegalovirus exposure and HLA in healthy donors. The PCR contained 60 Vbeta and 13 Jbeta primers. Method: immunoSEQ multiplex PCR; TCRdb's copy keeps in-frame clones and lacks some. Of about 150,000 clones in the sample, 66% are singletons; the top ten hold around 1.6%. Material: PBMCs. These receptor sequences come from a human donor in good health.

This sequence joins TRBV5-1 and TRBJ2-5, with D possibly being TRBD2 (5 bases). With 4 bases removed from V and 2 bases from J, the gap between germline ends came to 21 bases. The CDR3 spans 17 residues. Germline V CDR1 and CDR2: SGHRS, YFSETQ. The CDR3 is CASSPWGSGIKQETQYF. In nucleotides, the CDR3 is TGCGCCAGCAGCCCGTGGGGTTCCGGGATTAAACAAGAGACCCAGTACTTC. The full variable domain, completed using reference TRBV5-1 and TRBJ2-5, is KAGVTQTPRYLIKTRGQQVTLSCSPISGHRSVSWYQQTPGQGLQFLFEYFSETQRNKGNFPGRFSGRQFSNSRSEMNVSTLELGDSALYLCASSPWGSGIKQETQYFGPGTRLLVL.

The V and J genes are TRBV5-4 and TRBJ2-1; 9 bases align to TRBD1. Germline CDR1 is SGHNT and CDR2 is YYREEE (reference sequence). V lost 7 bases to trimming and J lost 5 bases; unmatched junction nucleotides: 10. The CDR3 is 15 residues long. The CDR3 protein is CASQKTGTGNNEQFF. CDR3 sequence (DNA): TGTGCCAGCCAAAAAACCGGGACAGGGAACAATGAGCAGTTCTTC.

This clone was detected a few times. This rearrangement joins TRBV2 to TRBJ2-1, with 14 nucleotides matching TRBD2. The V and J ends lost 6 bases and 9 bases, in that order; junction bases with no gene match: 7. Germline V gives CDR1 SNHLY, CDR2 FYNNEI. The CDR3 sequence is 15 residues long. The CDR3 DNA follows: TGTGCCAGCAGAAGACTAGCGGGAGGGCCGGGTGAGCAGTTCTTC. Its protein product is CASRRLAGGPGEQFF.

The V and J genes are TRBV15 and TRBJ2-7, with TRBD2 matching 8 bases. Germline V lookup: CDR1 LNHNV, CDR2 YYDKDF (reference sequence). The CDR3 covers 12 residues. V trimming: 5 bases; J trimming: 5 bases; junction bases outside the gene matches: 2. The CDR3 sequence is CATSARGDEQYF. The CDR3 bases are TGTGCCACCAGCGCGCGGGGGGACGAGCAGTACTTC.

This chain's CDR3 is CASSLQGAGVNEQFF. CDR3 DNA: TGTGCCAGCAGTCTACAGGGAGCGGGAGTAAATGAGCAGTTCTTC. The chain combines TRBV5-4 with TRBJ2-1; 8 nucleotides match TRBD2. Trimming removed 5 bases from V and 7 bases from J; junction bases left unmatched: 11. Germline lookup yields CDR1 SGHNT and CDR2 YYREEE (reference sequence). The CDR3 length is 15 residues.

This clone was picked up a small number of times. The chain has TRBV5-1 and TRBJ1-4; D possibly corresponds to TRBD1 (5 bases). Trimming removed 2 bases from V and 0 bases from J, with 17 bases in between. The CDR3 is 18 residues long. Germline CDR1 SGHRS, CDR2 YFSETQ. In nucleotides, the CDR3 is TGCGCCAGCAGCTTCGGGGCAAGGGCGGGGCCAACTAATGAAAAACTGTTTTTT. It encodes CASSFGARAGPTNEKLFF.

The chain is built from TRBV5-1 and TRBJ2-3, with 8 bases matching TRBD2. CDR3 size: 14 residues. The ends lost 7 bases at V and 4 bases at J; junction bases unmatched: 8. Germline CDR1 is SGHRS and CDR2 is YFSETQ. CDR3 loop: CASQRERGADTQYF. The CDR3 DNA sequence: TGCGCCAGCCAGCGGGAGAGAGGTGCAGATACGCAGTATTTT.

The V call is TRBV28, the J call TRBJ2-7; 9 nucleotides agree with TRBD1. CDR1 MDHEN and CDR2 SYDVKM come from the germline V gene. The CDR3 is made up of 14 amino acids. After removal of 6 bases from V and 2 bases from J, the junction contained 5 bases not matched to a gene. CDR3 in amino acids: CASSLTGGTYEQYF. Here the CDR3 DNA reads TGTGCCAGCAGCCTGACAGGGGGAACCTACGAGCAGTACTTC.

The chain recombines TRBV6-1 with TRBJ2-6; TRBD2 agrees at 12 bases. The germline V gene encodes CDR1 MNHNS and CDR2 SASEGT. Losses at the gene ends were 1 base for V and 2 bases for J; bases not matched to a gene: 0. The CDR3 has 17 residues. The CDR3 region has the DNA TGTGCCAGCAGTGAAGGACTAGCGGGGGCTGGGGCCAACGTCCTGACTTTC. Its translation is CASSEGLAGAGANVLTF.

The rearrangement links TRBV5-4 to TRBJ2-1; 12 bases map to TRBD2. The CDR3 length is 19 residues. Germline values: CDR1 SGHNT, CDR2 YYREEE (reference sequence). V shed 4 bases and J 0 bases; nucleotides not matched to a gene: 11. The CDR3 loop is CASSDATSGRPASYNEQFF. CDR3 nucleotides: TGTGCCAGCAGCGATGCCACTAGCGGGAGGCCCGCCTCCTACAATGAGCAGTTCTTC.

This clone was seen only a few times. The rearrangement joins TRBV5-1 to TRBJ1-1; no firm D call. The V end lost 3 bases, the J end lost 4 bases, and 13 bases lay between the germline ends. CDR1 SGHRS and CDR2 YFSETQ come from the germline V gene. The CDR3 runs to 14 residues. This CDR3 is CASSSVGGSTEAFF. The CDR3 nucleotides are TGCGCCAGCAGCTCCGTTGGAGGGAGCACTGAAGCTTTCTTT.

This chain joins TRBV5-5 and TRBJ2-7; 10 nucleotides align to TRBD1. Per the germline V gene, CDR1 is SGHKS and CDR2 is YYEKEE (reference sequence). The CDR3 totals 13 residues. Trimming cost V 5 bases and J 2 bases; bases outside gene matches: 1. CDR3 sequence: CASRGQGPYEQYF. In DNA, the CDR3 is TGTGCCAGCAGGGGACAGGGGCCCTACGAGCAGTACTTC.

In nucleotides, the CDR3 is TGCGCCAGCAGCCATCCTGGGAGGGGACTAGCGGCTAATGAGCAGTTCTTC. This gives the protein CASSHPGRGLAANEQFF. The rearrangement links TRBV4-1 to TRBJ2-1, with 11 nucleotides matching TRBD2. The CDR3 length is 17 residues. Germline V gives CDR1 MGHRA, CDR2 YSYEKL. J lost 7 bases, V lost 3 bases, and 11 bases had no gene match.

The genes are TRBV5-1 and TRBJ2-5; 7 bases agree with TRBD2. The germline V gene encodes CDR1 SGHRS and CDR2 YFSETQ. Germline trimming cut 4 bases from V and 5 bases from J; bases unmatched to any gene: 14. This CDR3 is 16 amino acids long. The DNA for the CDR3 is TGCGCCAGCAGCCCTCCGTTAGCGAGCGGGGTGGAGACCCAGTACTTC. It codes for CASSPPLASGVETQYF.

This clone showed up just a few times. The chain links TRBV7-9 to TRBJ2-7; D is perhaps TRBD1 (6 bases). Between the trimmed V and J ends, which lost 1 base and 5 bases, there was a span of 15 bases. The CDR3 runs to 15 residues. CDR1 is SEHNR and CDR2 is FQNEAQ in the germline V gene (reference sequence). The CDR3 bases are TGTGCCAGCAGCTTAGTTGGACAGTCGAAAAACGAGCAGTACTTC. Translating it yields CASSLVGQSKNEQYF.

The V call is TRBV5-1, the J call TRBJ1-1, with TRBD1 matching 8 bases. J gave up 5 bases and V 4 bases, and 10 bases lay outside the gene matches. The CDR3 loop spans 15 amino acids. Germline V lookup: CDR1 SGHRS, CDR2 YFSETQ. CDR3 protein: CASSAQGARGTEAFF. The CDR3 DNA follows: TGCGCCAGCAGCGCGCAGGGGGCGCGGGGGACTGAAGCTTTCTTT.

On this clone: Relative to the germline gene, one junction end is altered; a read error may explain this. CDR3 region: CASSEAVPGGLFF. The CDR3 nucleotides are TGTGCCAGCAGTGAAGCGGTCCCCGGGGGGCTGTTTTTT. This chain uses TRBV6-1 with TRBJ2-2; D possibly corresponds to TRBD2 (6 bases). CDR1 and CDR2 from the germline V gene are MNHNS and SASEGT. This CDR3 region has 13 residues.

V is TRBV18 and J is TRBJ2-6; D may be TRBD2 (7 bases). Germline V gives CDR1 KGHSH, CDR2 LQKENI. The CDR3 has 18 residues. Trimming cost V 2 bases and J 0 bases, with 14 bases left between them. DNA of the CDR3: TGTGCCAGCTCACCAATGGGGGGGCAATCCTCTGGGGCCAACGTCCTGACTTTC. It encodes CASSPMGGQSSGANVLTF.

This chain connects TRBV7-9 to TRBJ2-7; 10 bases align to TRBD2. This CDR3 region has 14 residues. The germline V gene has CDR1 SEHNR and CDR2 FQNEAQ (reference sequence). Losses at the gene ends were 5 bases for V and 6 bases for J; bases not matched to a gene: 7. The CDR3: CASSTPGLAPEQYF. CDR3 in DNA: TGTGCCAGCAGCACACCGGGACTAGCGCCCGAGCAGTACTTC.

The chain is built from TRBV5-1 and TRBJ2-1; 8 bases map to TRBD1. Trimming removed 0 bases from V and 6 bases from J; junction bases left unmatched: 5. Germline V gene lookup returns CDR1 SGHRS and CDR2 YFSETQ. The CDR3 spans 15 residues. CDR3 protein: CASSLGTGRVNEQFF. The CDR3, as DNA: TGCGCCAGCAGCTTGGGGACAGGGCGGGTCAATGAGCAGTTCTTC.

The V gene is TRBV29-1, the J gene TRBJ2-1; D gene ambiguous. Germline lookup yields CDR1 SQVTM and CDR2 ANQGSEA. The V and J ends lost 3 bases and 2 bases respectively, with 14 bases between them. This CDR3 region has 15 residues. The CDR3 is CSVDLDSMAYNEQFF. CDR3 in DNA: TGCAGCGTTGATCTAGACTCTATGGCCTACAATGAGCAGTTCTTC.

This chain joins TRBV5-1 and TRBJ2-3, with D perhaps matching TRBD2 (5 bases). This CDR3 is built from 14 residues. Between the trimmed V and J ends, which lost 3 bases and 3 bases, there was a span of 11 bases. Germline CDR1 and CDR2: SGHRS and YFSETQ. The CDR3 region is CASSSSWVTDTQYF. CDR3 DNA sequence: TGCGCCAGCAGCTCTAGCTGGGTAACAGATACGCAGTATTTT.

This clone was observed a few times. V usage is TRBV4-1 and J usage is TRBJ2-1; 7 bases fit TRBD2. CDR3 length: 15 residues. V was clipped by 0 bases and J by 10 bases; unmatched bases: 9. CDR1 and CDR2 (germline): MGHRA, YSYEKL. CDR3 sequence (DNA): TGCGCCAGCAGCCAAGATGGGGCCGGGAGGCTCGAGCAGTTCTTC. It translates to CASSQDGAGRLEQFF.

This clone was observed a handful of times. The chain recombines TRBV10-3 with TRBJ2-2; 7 positions agree with TRBD2. This CDR3 spans 15 amino acids. J lost 4 bases, V lost 3 bases, and 5 bases had no gene match. CDR1 is ENHRY, CDR2 SYGVKD, per germline. DNA of the CDR3: TGTGCCATCAGTGACGGGACTACTACCACCGGGGAGCTGTTTTTT. This translates into CAISDGTTTTGELFF.

The sample holds a few counts of this clone. The gene calls are TRBV7-2 and TRBJ2-4; D gene ambiguous. This CDR3 is 11 amino acids long. CDR1 SGHTA and CDR2 FQGNSA come from the germline V gene. The V gene lost 4 bases and the J gene lost 6 bases, with 4 bases spanning the gap. The CDR3 DNA follows: TGTGCCAGCAGCTCCCGAAACATTCAGTACTTC. Translation: CASSSRNIQYF.